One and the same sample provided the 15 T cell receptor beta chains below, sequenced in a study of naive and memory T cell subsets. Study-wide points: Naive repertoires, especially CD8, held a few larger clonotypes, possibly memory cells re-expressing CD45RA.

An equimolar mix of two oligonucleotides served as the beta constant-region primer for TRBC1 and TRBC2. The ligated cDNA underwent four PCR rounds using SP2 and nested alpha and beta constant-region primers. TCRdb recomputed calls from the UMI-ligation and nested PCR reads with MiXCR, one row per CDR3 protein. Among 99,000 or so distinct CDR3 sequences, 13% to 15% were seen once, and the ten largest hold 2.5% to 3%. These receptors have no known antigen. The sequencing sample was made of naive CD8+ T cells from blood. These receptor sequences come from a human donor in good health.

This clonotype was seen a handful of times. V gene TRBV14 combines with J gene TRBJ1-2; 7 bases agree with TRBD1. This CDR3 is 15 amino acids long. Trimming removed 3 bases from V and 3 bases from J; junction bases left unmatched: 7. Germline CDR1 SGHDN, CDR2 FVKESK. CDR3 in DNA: TGTGCCAGCAGCCACTCGACAGGGACCCACTATGGCTACACCTTC. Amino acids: CASSHSTGTHYGYTF.

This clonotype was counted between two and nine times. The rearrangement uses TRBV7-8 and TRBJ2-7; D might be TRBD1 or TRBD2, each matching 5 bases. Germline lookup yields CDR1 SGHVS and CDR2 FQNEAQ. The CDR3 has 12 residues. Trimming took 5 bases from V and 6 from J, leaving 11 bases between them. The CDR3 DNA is TGTGCCAGCAGCAGCCCAGGGACCGAGCAGTACTTC. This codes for CASSSPGTEQYF.

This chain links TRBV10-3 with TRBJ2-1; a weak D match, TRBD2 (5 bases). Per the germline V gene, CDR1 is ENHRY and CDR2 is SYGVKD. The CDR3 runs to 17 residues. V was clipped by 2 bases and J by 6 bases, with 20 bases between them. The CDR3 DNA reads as TGTGCCATCAGTGAGACCGCGGGTAGCCCTAGAGGCAATGAGCAGTTCTTC. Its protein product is CAISETAGSPRGNEQFF.

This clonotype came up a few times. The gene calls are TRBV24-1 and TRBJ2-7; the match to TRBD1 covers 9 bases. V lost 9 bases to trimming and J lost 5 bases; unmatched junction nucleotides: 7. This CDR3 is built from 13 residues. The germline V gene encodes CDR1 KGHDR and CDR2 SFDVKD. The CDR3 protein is CATGRTGDHEQYF. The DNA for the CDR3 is TGTGCCACCGGAAGGACAGGGGACCACGAGCAGTACTTC.

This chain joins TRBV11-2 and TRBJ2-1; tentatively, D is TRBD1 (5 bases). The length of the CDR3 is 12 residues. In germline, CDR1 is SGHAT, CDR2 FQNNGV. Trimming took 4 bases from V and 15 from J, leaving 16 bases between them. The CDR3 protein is CASSSWGSWLFF. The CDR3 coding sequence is TGTGCCAGCAGCTCGTGGGGCTCCTGGTTGTTCTTC. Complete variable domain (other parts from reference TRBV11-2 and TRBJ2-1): EAGVAQSPRYKIIEKRQSVAFWCNPISGHATLYWYQQILGQGPKLLIQFQNNGVVDDSQLPKDRFSAERLKGVDSTLKIQPAKLEDSAVYLCASSSWGSWLFFGPGTRLTVL.

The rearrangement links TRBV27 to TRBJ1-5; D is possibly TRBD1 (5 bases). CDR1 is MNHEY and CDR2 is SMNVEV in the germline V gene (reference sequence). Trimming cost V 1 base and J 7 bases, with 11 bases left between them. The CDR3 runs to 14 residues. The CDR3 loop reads CASSLLAGRQPQHF. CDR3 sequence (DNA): TGTGCCAGCAGTTTATTGGCAGGGAGGCAGCCCCAGCATTTT.

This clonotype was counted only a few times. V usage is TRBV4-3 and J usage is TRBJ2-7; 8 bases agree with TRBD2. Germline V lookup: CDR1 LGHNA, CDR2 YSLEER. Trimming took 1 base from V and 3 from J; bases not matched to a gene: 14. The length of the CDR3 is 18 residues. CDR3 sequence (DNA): TGCGCCAGCAGCCAAGGAGCTTCCTTAGCGGGGCTAGTCTACGAGCAGTACTTC. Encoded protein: CASSQGASLAGLVYEQYF.

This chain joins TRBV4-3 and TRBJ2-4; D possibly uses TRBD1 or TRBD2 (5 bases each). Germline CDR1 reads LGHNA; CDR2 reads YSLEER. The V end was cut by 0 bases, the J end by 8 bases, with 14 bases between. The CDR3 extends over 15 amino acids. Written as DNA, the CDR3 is TGCGCCAGCAGCCAAGAAGGGGACCCCAAGGACATTCAGTACTTC. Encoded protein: CASSQEGDPKDIQYF.

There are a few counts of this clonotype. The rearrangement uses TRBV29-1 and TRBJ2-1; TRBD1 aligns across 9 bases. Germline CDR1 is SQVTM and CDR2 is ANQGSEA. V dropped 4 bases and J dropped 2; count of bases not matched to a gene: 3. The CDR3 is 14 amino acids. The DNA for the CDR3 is TGCAGCGTTGTATGGACAGGGGCCTACAATGAGCAGTTCTTC. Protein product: CSVVWTGAYNEQFF.

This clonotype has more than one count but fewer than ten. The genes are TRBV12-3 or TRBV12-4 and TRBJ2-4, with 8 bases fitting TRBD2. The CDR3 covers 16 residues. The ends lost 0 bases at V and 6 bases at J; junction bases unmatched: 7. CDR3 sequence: CASSLALVSGINIQYF. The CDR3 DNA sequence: TGTGCCAGCAGTTTAGCTCTCGTTAGCGGGATAAACATTCAGTACTTC.

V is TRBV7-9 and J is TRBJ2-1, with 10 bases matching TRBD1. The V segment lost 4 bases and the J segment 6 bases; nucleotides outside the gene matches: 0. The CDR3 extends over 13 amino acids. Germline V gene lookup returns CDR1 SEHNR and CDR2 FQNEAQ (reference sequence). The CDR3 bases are TGTGCCAGCAGCTGGGACAGGGGCAATGAGCAGTTCTTC. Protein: CASSWDRGNEQFF.

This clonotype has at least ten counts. CDR3 protein: CSVVDRTSYNEQFF. The CDR3 nucleotides are TGCAGCGTTGTAGACAGAACCTCCTACAATGAGCAGTTCTTC. V is TRBV29-1 and J is TRBJ2-1; perhaps TRBD1 as D (5 bases). This CDR3 region has 14 residues. Trimming removed 4 bases at V and 0 bases at J, with 10 bases between. Germline V CDR1 and CDR2: SQVTM, ANQGSEA.

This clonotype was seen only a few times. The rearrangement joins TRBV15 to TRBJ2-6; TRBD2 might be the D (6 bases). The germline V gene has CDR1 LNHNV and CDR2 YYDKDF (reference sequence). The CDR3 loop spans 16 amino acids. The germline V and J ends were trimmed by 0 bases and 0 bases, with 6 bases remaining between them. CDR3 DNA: TGTGCCACCAGCAGAGAGGGGGGCTCTGGGGCCAACGTCCTGACTTTC. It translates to CATSREGGSGANVLTF.

The CDR3 reads CASSDSNTDTQYF. CDR3 DNA sequence: TGTGCCAGCAGTGACAGCAACACAGATACGCAGTATTTT. V gene TRBV28 combines with J gene TRBJ2-3; a weak D match, TRBD1 (5 bases). The CDR3 sequence is 13 residues long. V lost 5 bases, J lost 2 bases, and 8 bases lay in between. Germline V gives CDR1 MDHEN, CDR2 SYDVKM.

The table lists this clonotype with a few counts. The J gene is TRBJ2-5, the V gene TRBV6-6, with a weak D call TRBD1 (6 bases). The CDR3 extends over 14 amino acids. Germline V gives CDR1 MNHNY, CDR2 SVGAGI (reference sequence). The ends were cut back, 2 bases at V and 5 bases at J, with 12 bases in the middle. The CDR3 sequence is CASSYLGGGETQYF. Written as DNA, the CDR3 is TGTGCCAGCAGTTACCTTGGGGGCGGGGAGACCCAGTACTTC.